A single TCR beta chain is shown here with its context. No cognate antigen has been identified for it. No base-level quality is on record; no much larger clone is a single base apart. Other DNA sequences within the sample encode an identical CDR3. The cohort was made up of 650 to 700 healthy bone marrow donors. All cohort members were sampled while nominally healthy, although unrecorded immune exposures were likely present. The donor was CMV seronegative and belonged to the group of 380 or so seronegative cohort members. Every donor gave a peripheral blood sample, and the peripheral blood mononuclear cells from that sample were used for TCR beta sequencing. Genomic DNA extraction from the blood cell samples was performed with the Qiagen DNeasy Blood Extraction Kit. These data originate in a study of cytomegalovirus exposure and HLA in healthy donors (dated by TCRdb to about 2017). Regarding the study in general: An earlier analysis of 587 of the donors reported over 250 Gb of sequence data and 95 million to 130 million unique TCR beta sequences obtained from 150 million to 200 million T cells. Approximately 310 gigabases of sequencing data and tens of millions of unique TCR sequences made up an early release that covered several hundred HLA-typed donors. Among the approximately 420 genotyped donors, around 81% belonged to the genetic ancestry cluster associated with self-reported Caucasian donors. The study aimed to test whether signatures of past pathogen exposure could be identified by cataloging public T cell receptors. The T cell repertoires of roughly 660 subjects were profiled by immunosequencing and related to cytomegalovirus serostatus. A separate validation cohort of about 110 different subjects was used in addition to the roughly 620-subject first cohort. To predict cytomegalovirus infection status, the study brought together high-throughput TCR immunosequencing, statistical association of individual TCRs with disease status, and machine learning. To study patterns of TCR occurrence, a later analysis re-analyzed previously published TCR beta repertoires from hundreds of donors and added high-resolution HLA genotyping. In the later analysis, no new phenotypic data were used to find candidate immune exposures; instead, reliance was placed on TCR beta sequences and their occurrence across donors. To decide whether each TCR beta V gene segment behaved as functional or pseudogenic, an earlier analysis of approximately 590 of the donors relied on high-throughput TCR beta sequencing. Donor age, sex, ethnicity and CMV serostatus were collected together with the repertoire data. A later genetic analysis took genome-wide SNP genotypes for 398 of the 666 donors and used that subset as a discovery cohort. All discovery cohort repertoires had been generated using a single sequencing platform. HLA typing covered class I and class II loci at four-digit resolution. Typing coverage differed by locus: A, B, C, DRB1 and DQB1 were typed in roughly 620-630 donors, DQA1 in about 560, DPA1 in nearly 610, and DPB1 in 400 to 490. Because of strong linkage in the cohort, a handful of DR-DQ haplotypes were treated as single units for association and clustering. Among some 400 genotyped donors of the cohort, an average of approximately 240,000 unique TCR beta nucleotide sequences was sequenced per donor, of which 15% to 20% were non-productive. Here is what the overall study found, with its caveats: A later analysis reported that several top co-occurrence clusters appeared linked to parvovirus B19, influenza, CMV and Epstein-Barr virus. In an earlier analysis of 587 of the donors, most TCR beta V segments were observed in productive rearrangements about 90% or about 30% of the time, broadly matching IMGT annotations. Some IMGT-functional V segments, including TRBV6-2 and TRBV6-3, could not be distinguished by the 87-base-pair reads and were therefore excluded. Because counts were too low, roughly 17 rarely observed V segments, including chromosome 9 orphons, were left out of the earlier analysis of a few hundred of the donors. When HLA alleles, especially DR and DQ, strongly co-occurred, TCR associations were difficult to assign to individual alleles. According to a later analysis, TCR association rates differed among HLA loci, with DRB1 alleles showing the most associated TCRs and HLA-C alleles showing the fewest. The only immune exposure information available for the cohort was CMV serostatus. In a later analysis, 16,951 TCR beta sequences were associated with specific HLA alleles at a false discovery rate of 0.05. A further reported finding was that TCR beta sequences accurately predicted the HLA-A and HLA-B alleles for most subjects in the first cohort. Roughly uniform sequencing depth across donors was assumed in presence/absence analyses, although this assumption may not hold. The authors suggested that the approach could potentially be generalized to other disease states and immunological phenotypes. In a later analysis, most CMV-associated TCR beta chains were found to appear HLA-restricted, with HLA associations seemingly driven largely by CMV exposure. In vitro tests confirmed that a few of the cytomegalovirus-associated TCR beta chains recognize cytomegalovirus antigens. Linkage disequilibrium might explain the correlated functional status among segregating V segments, but an unknown experimental factor could not be excluded. Because HLA typing was missing for some donors at each locus, association tests included only the typed subset. According to a later genetic analysis, donors in an Asian-associated ancestry cluster had fewer N-insertions in productive TCRs than the approximately 610-donor mean. The classifier was reported to diagnose cytomegalovirus status with high specificity and sensitivity in both the original and validation cohorts. Most TCR sequences were observed very rarely across donors, whereas some public TCRs were present in many individuals. The study listed 164 TCR beta chains as associated with cytomegalovirus. An association between a missense DCLRE1C variant and V-gene and J-gene trimming of TCR beta chains was found in a later genetic analysis and replicated in an independent cohort. The cohort was sequenced for TCR beta chains only, and without alpha or paired-chain data the features that could be detected were limited. Compared with equally common non-associated chains, HLA-associated TCR beta chains in a later analysis were more clonally expanded and had lower generation probabilities. A group of highly shared sequence variants was considered likely to be a technical artifact of the sequencing pipeline.

As encoded in the germline V gene (reference sequence), CDR1 is LNHDA while CDR2 is SQIVND. The CDR3 runs 15 amino acids, cysteine and phenylalanine included. This entry keeps only the CDR3 DNA: 45 bases, framed from base 1. The V and J ends are trimmed by 6 bases and 4 bases, leaving 18 bases between them. Library construction relied on the immunoSEQ multiplex PCR assay. For the multiplex PCR, a mixture combining 60 forward primers for TCR Vbeta segments and 13 reverse primers for TCR Jbeta segments was used. Amplification of the CDR3 region of rearranged TCR beta genes was performed with a multiplex PCR assay on genomic DNA. Amplified TCR beta libraries were sequenced as 87-base-pair reads on the Illumina HiSeq System. The original methods were these. A later analysis counted approximately 76 million unique TCR beta chains across the 650 to 800 repertoires, and 9 million to 14 million of these chains were shared by at least two donors. To remove PCR and sequencing errors, raw reads were error-corrected and collapsed into unique sequences using a nearest-neighbor algorithm that merged closely related sequences. V, D and J gene segments were assigned by aligning CDR3 sequences to IMGT reference sequences. Each retained sequence needed at least a six-nucleotide match to both a V gene segment and a J gene segment. Rearrangements were classified as productive when the CDR3 lacked stop codons and remained in frame with V and J, and all other rearrangements were classified as non-productive. Following IMGT convention, CDR3 was defined as the stretch from the second conserved V-encoded cysteine up to the conserved J-encoded phenylalanine. The earlier analysis of 587 of the donors excluded sequences that lacked an unambiguous match to a single V gene segment. An earlier analysis of 587 of the donors called V segments functional above 56.7% productive rearrangements and segregating when the between-donor standard deviation exceeded 5%. A statistical classification framework was developed to diagnose cytomegalovirus status using the catalog of TCR beta chain sequences. In a later analysis, V and J genes were assigned by comparing TCR nucleotide sequences against IMGT/GENE-DB human TR gene sequences. Using the TCRdist pipeline, a later analysis assigned CDR3 sequences along with most-parsimonious VDJ recombination scenarios. In a later analysis, every TCR beta chain was defined by the combination of its CDR3 amino acid sequence and its V-gene family, and reads without a unique V-gene family were dropped. A later analysis removed 550 to 700 highly shared, low-generation-probability nucleotide sequences to deal with suspected cross-contamination and a sequencing artifact. In a later analysis, a clonal expansion index was calculated for each public chain from normalized within-repertoire ranks of inferred template counts. In a later analysis, generation probabilities were computed using a VDJ recombination model fitted to out-of-frame rearrangements, and the results were checked against IGoR. Hypergeometric tests were used in a later analysis to score TCR-TCR, TCR-HLA and TCR-CMV co-occurrence, with a repertoire-size bias correction applied to the TCR pairs. False discovery rates were estimated in a later analysis by permuting HLA or CMV assignments 20 times. In a later analysis, co-occurring TCRs were grouped with DBSCAN, and TCRdist sequence similarity was added when clustering was performed within HLA-allele-positive subsets. Co-occurrence clustering excluded repertoires with fewer than 30,000 or more than 120,000 public chains, plus five with anomalous nucleotide sharing. This immuneACCESS table, as held by TCRdb, lists in-frame sequences with V and J called but not all clones. Of the missing ones, under half trace to an unresolved V gene in checked studies; the others have no known cause. V, J and clone size are taken as reported in that table, and D and trimming were inferred from the DNA itself. This sample is represented by roughly 100,000 clones; roughly 80% of them were singletons. The ten largest account for approximately 2% of the sample.

Sequences were obtained from PBMCs. The chain was built from TRBV19 and TRBJ1-2, with TRBD1 as a weak D call on 5 bases. The source is a woman aged 40-49 years in good health and CMV-seronegative. The nucleotide sequence is TGTGCCAGTAGCGGCCGGGGGAGGAGAACCTATGGCTACACCTTC. Its translation is CASSGRGRRTYGYTF.